A single sample is the source of the 32 T cell receptor beta chains below, sequenced in a study of CD8+ T cells in alopecia areata. RNA extraction was followed by reverse transcription into cDNA, which acted as the sequencing template. The protocol was immunoSEQ multiplex PCR, while the TCRdb copy is restricted to in-frame clones and leaves out a portion. The sample records about 180,000 clones, roughly 60% being singletons. This specimen consisted of CD4+ T cells sorted from blood, obtained at week 0. These receptors were taken from a human donor with alopecia areata.

This clone was found once. The chain carries TRBV29-1 and TRBJ1-2; D call uncertain. Germline loops: CDR1 SQVTM, CDR2 ANQGSEA. CDR3 length equals 15 residues. Trimming stripped 4 bases from V and 4 bases from J, with 19 bases between. This CDR3 reads CSVGPYPESGYGYTF. In DNA form, the CDR3 reads TGCAGCGTTGGTCCCTATCCCGAAAGCGGCTATGGCTACACCTTC.

This clone showed up just a few times. At the DNA level, this CDR3 is encoded by other sequences in the same sample as well. The V and J genes are TRBV30 and TRBJ1-1; D gene uncertain. V was clipped by 3 bases and J by 1 base, with 9 bases between them. The CDR3 contains 13 residues. The germline V gene has CDR1 GTSNPN and CDR2 SVGIG (reference sequence). CDR3 DNA: TGTGCCTGGAGCCTTGATTCGAACACTGAAGCTTTCTTT. This encodes CAWSLDSNTEAFF. The full variable domain, completed using reference TRBV30 and TRBJ1-1, is SQTIHQWPATLVQPVGSPLSLECTVEGTSNPNLYWYRQAAGRGLQLLFYSVGIGQISSEVPQNLSASRPQDRQFILSSKKLLLSDSGFYLCAWSLDSNTEAFFGQGTRLTVV.

This clone was counted a few times. This chain links TRBV28 with TRBJ2-5, with 7 bases that match TRBD1. Germline trimming cut 5 bases from V and 3 bases from J; bases unmatched to any gene: 3. The germline CDR1 and CDR2 sequences are MDHEN and SYDVKM. This CDR3 has 13 amino acids. The CDR3 is CASSRGGEETQYF. The CDR3 bases are TGTGCCAGCAGTAGAGGGGGCGAAGAGACCCAGTACTTC.

J is TRBJ2-3 and V is TRBV9; D perhaps matches TRBD1 (6 bases). CDR1 and CDR2 from the germline V gene are SGDLS and YYNGEE. This CDR3 has 12 residues. The ends were cut back, 4 bases at V and 6 bases at J, with 9 bases in the middle. The CDR3 is CASSPGDDTQYF. The CDR3 DNA reads as TGTGCCAGCAGCCCAGGGGACGATACGCAGTATTTT.

V and J are TRBV4-1 and TRBJ2-7; perhaps TRBD1 as D (6 bases). The CDR3 loop spans 16 amino acids. Germline CDR1 reads MGHRA; CDR2 reads YSYEKL. V dropped 3 bases and J dropped 2 bases, with 17 bases sitting between them. CDR3 DNA sequence: TGCGCCAGCAGCCAGAGTCCGCAGGGGCTACCCTACGAGCAGTACTTC. Amino acid sequence: CASSQSPQGLPYEQYF.

This clone has just a few counts. The chain couples TRBV6-5 to TRBJ2-3, with D unresolved. V lost 2 bases and J lost 1, with 13 bases in between. The CDR3 is 16 amino acids. From germline, CDR1 is MNHEY and CDR2 SVGAGI. The CDR3 nucleotides read TGTGCCAGCAGTTACGGGCCGCAAACGGGCACAGATACGCAGTATTTT. Translating gives CASSYGPQTGTDTQYF.

This chain links TRBV29-1 with TRBJ1-1, with a weak D call TRBD1 (6 bases). Germline lookup yields CDR1 SQVTM and CDR2 ANQGSEA. CDR3 length: 14 amino acids. Trimming removed 7 bases at V and 3 bases at J, with 18 bases between. CDR3 bases: TGCAGCGCCATCCCGGGGGCGAGGGACACTGAAGCTTTCTTT. Protein product: CSAIPGARDTEAFF.

The chain has TRBV27 and TRBJ1-5; 9 bases map to TRBD1. This CDR3 comprises 12 residues. CDR1 is MNHEY, CDR2 SMNVEV, per germline (reference sequence). The V and J ends lost 7 bases and 7 bases, in that order; junction bases with no gene match: 2. The CDR3 DNA is TGTGCCAGCATGGGACAGGGACAGCCCCAGCATTTT. This codes for CASMGQGQPQHF.

This chain connects TRBV29-1 to TRBJ2-5; 8 bases match TRBD1. V lost 7 bases to trimming and J lost 5 bases; unmatched junction nucleotides: 6. Germline CDR1 reads SQVTM; CDR2 reads ANQGSEA. The CDR3 sequence is 12 residues long. This CDR3 is CSAIGQGETQYF. In DNA form, the CDR3 reads TGCAGCGCCATAGGACAGGGTGAGACCCAGTACTTC.

The rearrangement uses TRBV29-1 and TRBJ1-5; tentative D call: TRBD1 (5 bases). V was pared by 6 bases and J by 6 bases, with 12 bases between. Germline-derived CDR1 and CDR2 are SQVTM and ANQGSEA. This CDR3 has 12 amino acids. For the CDR3, the DNA is TGCAGCGTACGACAGCACGGTCAGCCCCAGCATTTT. It yields the protein CSVRQHGQPQHF.

This clone was found a few times. This chain joins TRBV5-1 and TRBJ2-1; unclear D gene. CDR1 SGHRS and CDR2 YFSETQ come from the germline V gene. This CDR3 spans 12 amino acids. Deletions cut 4 bases from V and 8 bases from J, with 10 bases between. For the CDR3, the DNA is TGCGCCAGCAGCCACACGTGGGATGAGCAGTTCTTC. As protein: CASSHTWDEQFF.

The sample holds a few counts of this clone. The gene calls are TRBV4-1 and TRBJ2-3; D gene unclear. The CDR3 loop spans 14 amino acids. CDR1 and CDR2 from the germline V gene are MGHRA and YSYEKL. Trimming removed 4 bases from V and 2 bases from J, with 10 bases in between. CDR3 nucleotides: TGCGCCAGCAGCCTACACCTCTCCACAGATACGCAGTATTTT. Translating it yields CASSLHLSTDTQYF.

The chain has TRBV20-1 and TRBJ2-1; D uncertain. V dropped 3 bases and J dropped 8 bases, with 8 bases sitting between them. The germline CDR1 and CDR2 sequences are DFQATT and SNEGSKA (reference sequence). The CDR3 runs 11 residues. CDR3 coding DNA: TGCAGTGCTAGGCGCACTGATGAGCAGTTCTTC. Translated: CSARRTDEQFF.

In its sample, this clone was seen a few times. The gene calls are TRBV4-3 and TRBJ2-1, with D perhaps TRBD2 (6 bases). In germline, CDR1 is LGHNA, CDR2 YSLEER. Deletions cut 1 base from V and 6 bases from J, with 16 bases between. The CDR3 runs 16 residues. CDR3 protein: CASSQGFAGRINEQFF. CDR3 DNA: TGCGCCAGCAGCCAAGGCTTCGCGGGGAGGATCAATGAGCAGTTCTTC.

The chain links TRBV29-1 to TRBJ1-1, with D possibly matching TRBD1 (5 bases). The CDR3 sequence is 12 residues long. Germline lookup yields CDR1 SQVTM and CDR2 ANQGSEA. V lost 6 bases to trimming and J lost 8 bases, with 16 bases between them. The CDR3 nucleotides read TGCAGCGTCCGCCGGCGACAGTCAGAAGCTTTCTTT. It codes for CSVRRRQSEAFF.

J is TRBJ2-5 and V is TRBV29-1; D unresolved. The CDR3 consists of 12 residues. V lost 4 bases, J lost 5 bases, and 11 bases lay in between. The germline CDR1 and CDR2 sequences are SQVTM and ANQGSEA. In DNA form, the CDR3 reads TGCAGCGTTGTATACTTGGCGGAGACCCAGTACTTC. It specifies CSVVYLAETQYF.

The chain is built from TRBV29-1 and TRBJ2-7; 8 bases map to TRBD2. Germline lookup yields CDR1 SQVTM and CDR2 ANQGSEA. The CDR3 sequence is 11 residues long. The J segment lost 6 bases and the V segment lost 6 bases, leaving 4 bases of the junction unmatched. The CDR3 region has the DNA TGCAGCGTCGGGAGGGGGGGCGAGCAGTACTTC. It translates to CSVGRGGEQYF.

The count of this clone is one. The chain carries TRBV7-3 and TRBJ2-7; 8 nucleotides match TRBD1. CDR1 and CDR2 (germline): SGHTA, FQGTGA. The V segment lost 4 bases and the J segment 3 bases; nucleotides outside the gene matches: 2. The CDR3 spans 13 residues. CDR3 nucleotides: TGTGCCAGCAGCTCAACAGGGGGCTACGAGCAGTACTTC. Translation: CASSSTGGYEQYF.

V and J are TRBV7-2 and TRBJ2-5; D is unclear. V was cut by 0 bases and J by 4 bases, with 0 bases left in between. The CDR3 loop spans 11 amino acids. Looked up from germline, CDR1 is SGHTA and CDR2 is FQGNSA. The CDR3 region is CASSLAETQYF. The CDR3 nucleotides read TGTGCCAGCAGCTTAGCAGAGACCCAGTACTTC.

The chain links TRBV20-1 to TRBJ2-7; no reliable D call. The V end was cut by 6 bases, the J end by 5 bases, with 5 bases between. Per the germline V gene, CDR1 is DFQATT and CDR2 is SNEGSKA (reference sequence). The CDR3 covers 9 residues. The CDR3 loop is CSAIDEQYF. CDR3 nucleotides: TGCAGTGCCATCGACGAGCAGTACTTC.

This clone was seen only once. The chain is built from TRBV4-3 and TRBJ1-1, with TRBD1 as a possible D gene (6 bases). Trimming left V 0 bases short and J 5 bases short, with 16 bases between. The germline V gene has CDR1 LGHNA and CDR2 YSLEER. The CDR3 runs 16 residues. The CDR3 DNA is TGCGCCAGCAGCCAAGATGCGGGGGGCCGTAAAACTGAAGCTTTCTTT. Residues: CASSQDAGGRKTEAFF.

This clone was seen only once. The chain employs TRBV6-6 and TRBJ1-1; D might be TRBD1 (5 bases). Germline CDR1 reads MNHNY; CDR2 reads SVGAGI (reference sequence). The CDR3 loop spans 16 amino acids. The V and J ends lost 5 bases and 1 base respectively, with 17 bases between them. CDR3: CASSPPRAGRNTEAFF. In DNA form, the CDR3 reads TGTGCCAGCAGTCCCCCTCGGGCAGGGCGGAACACTGAAGCTTTCTTT.

The chain uses TRBV4-2 and TRBJ2-1; D call uncertain. This CDR3 has 15 residues. The V end was cut by 1 base, the J end by 0 bases, with 7 bases between. CDR1 is LGHNA and CDR2 is YNFKEQ in the germline V gene. In DNA, the CDR3 is TGTGCCAGCAGCCAAGCGGAGAGCTCCTACAATGAGCAGTTCTTC. Protein sequence: CASSQAESSYNEQFF.

This clone has only a few counts. This CDR3 is CSEAQVGNTEAFF. CDR3 nucleotides: TGCAGCGAAGCTCAGGTGGGGAACACTGAAGCTTTCTTT. V gene TRBV29-1 combines with J gene TRBJ1-1; D not resolved. Germline assignment: CDR1 SQVTM and CDR2 ANQGSEA. Trimming left V 7 bases short and J 1 base short, with 13 bases between. The CDR3 has 13 amino acids.

The chain combines TRBV5-4 with TRBJ2-7, with D tentatively TRBD2 (5 bases). The CDR3 spans 13 residues. The V end lost 0 bases, the J end lost 5 bases, and 9 bases lay between the germline ends. Germline CDR1 is SGHNT and CDR2 is YYREEE (reference sequence). The CDR3 coding sequence is TGTGCCAGCAGCTTGGTCCCGAGGGACGAGCAGTACTTC. It encodes CASSLVPRDEQYF.

This clone has just a few counts. J is TRBJ1-2 and V is TRBV29-1; 8 bases line up with TRBD1. This CDR3 has 16 residues. Trimming cost V 4 bases and J 4 bases; bases outside gene matches: 14. CDR1 SQVTM and CDR2 ANQGSEA come from the germline V gene. CDR3: CSVAPGTGNFLYGYTF. In DNA form, the CDR3 reads TGCAGCGTTGCTCCAGGGACAGGAAATTTTCTCTATGGCTACACCTTC.

The chain recombines TRBV19 with TRBJ1-1; 7 bases fit TRBD1. Germline CDR1 LNHDA, CDR2 SQIVND (reference sequence). This CDR3 region has 14 residues. With V trimmed by 4 bases and J by 4 bases, 6 bases remained unmatched. The CDR3 is CASSSTGVRTEAFF. For the CDR3, the DNA is TGTGCCAGTAGTAGCACAGGGGTTCGCACTGAAGCTTTCTTT.

This clone appeared once. One junction end disagrees with the germline gene, perhaps due to a read error. V and J are TRBV23-1 and TRBJ1-4; weak D call: TRBD1 (5 bases). TRBV23-1 is assigned to the ORF class and has an uncertain function. CDR3 length equals 12 residues. The CDR3 nucleotides read TGCACCAGGACGAGGGGACCTGAAAAACTGTTTTTT. Its protein is CTRTRGPEKLFF.

A note on this clone: The same CDR3 arises from other DNA sequences in this sample as well. The V call is TRBV25-1, the J call TRBJ1-2; TRBD1 matches at 7 bases. V was pared by 8 bases and J by 4 bases, with 4 bases of the junction left unmatched. CDR1 and CDR2 (germline): MGHDK, SYGVNS. The CDR3 consists of 12 residues. CDR3 in amino acids: CASGGTAYGYTF. Written as DNA, the CDR3 is TGTGCCAGCGGCGGGACAGCCTATGGCTACACCTTC.

The rearrangement uses TRBV18 and TRBJ2-4, with 8 bases aligning to TRBD1. CDR1 and CDR2 from the germline V gene are KGHSH and LQKENI. This CDR3 spans 13 amino acids. Germline trimming cut 10 bases from V and 4 bases from J; bases unmatched to any gene: 6. CDR3 loop: CATKDREKNIQYF. CDR3 bases: TGTGCCACAAAGGACAGGGAGAAAAACATTCAGTACTTC.

The chain couples TRBV29-1 to TRBJ1-1; the D gene is possibly TRBD1 (5 bases). The V gene lost 4 bases and the J gene lost 3 bases, with 15 bases spanning the gap. From germline, CDR1 is SQVTM and CDR2 ANQGSEA. There are 14 residues in the CDR3. The CDR3 region has the DNA TGCAGCGTTGCGAGCCAGGTGGGGCACACTGAAGCTTTCTTT. Its protein is CSVASQVGHTEAFF.

This chain joins TRBV5-1 and TRBJ2-6; D remains unclear. The CDR3 totals 17 residues. V was shortened by 4 bases and J by 0 bases, with 14 bases between the two germline ends. Germline CDR1 and CDR2: SGHRS and YFSETQ. The CDR3: CASSPWTDTSGANVLTF. The DNA of the CDR3 is TGCGCCAGCAGCCCGTGGACCGATACCTCTGGGGCCAACGTCCTGACTTTC.